This paragraph reports one TCR beta chain. No cognate antigen has been identified for it. The input lacks base qualities; no much larger clone sits a single base away. These data come from a study of T cell responses to AZD1222 COVID-19 vaccine (dated by TCRdb to about 2021). The study in broad terms: TCR sequencing covered fewer than 250 trial participants: 200 to 220 given two doses of AZD1222 and about 26 given two doses of MenACWY control vaccine. Trial participants were enrolled by age into 18-55, 56-69 and 70-plus year subgroups, with around 140, 26 and 57 TCR-sequenced participants respectively.

The intended sense of this specimen's time point label: baseline before first vaccination. This specimen's treatment or condition label, interpreted: meningococcal conjugate vaccine given as trial control. Vaccinee samples came from UK trials COV001 and COV002, including a single-blind randomized controlled phase 2/3 trial of AZD1222 (ChAdOx1 nCoV-19) in healthy adults. Trial participant PBMC samples were collected at day 0 and day 28 after the second dose for TCRbeta chain sequencing. The CDR3 regions of human TCRbeta chains were subjected to immunosequencing. In the paper's pipeline: TCRs in the repertoires were compared against a reference library of SARS-CoV-2-specific TCRs that had been generated with the MIRA antigen-specificity platform. Breadth meant the fraction of unique TCRs that were SARS-CoV-2-associated, whereas depth meant the fraction of total T cells that were SARS-CoV-2-associated. Using the MIRA data, each spike-specific TCR was assigned both to the spike region to which the TCR was reactive and to a CD4 or CD8 class. Log10-transformed breadth and depth values were compared by one-way ANOVA with Sidak's multiple comparisons tests. TCRdb obtained this table from immuneACCESS and retained in-frame rearrangements with V and J assigned. These tables miss some clones; where compared with another copy, unresolved V genes account for less than half of the shortfall, and the remainder is unexplained. V and J calls and clone size are copied from that table; D and trimming were computed from the DNA. This sample has under 100,000 clones in its table, and roughly nine tenths of those were observed once. Clones ranked in the top ten supply roughly 6.8% of the sample.

General conclusions and limits of the study: Spike-specific TCR breadth and depth rose significantly after two AZD1222 doses compared with day 0 and with MenACWY recipients. In the small 56-69-year group, the increase in depth fell short of significance, most likely because of low power. Only a handful of AZD1222 recipients were SARS-CoV-2 seropositive at baseline, limiting conclusions about previously exposed vaccinees. CD4 TCRs associated with the vaccine covered the entire spike protein, and the dominant responses were in regions 160-218 and 743-854. Reportedly, close to half of the unique spike-specific TCRs recognized epitopes lying outside the regions that are mutated in the B.1.351 and B.1.1.7 variants. Participants were mostly white British, with more females than males. The authors suggested clonal diversity may have been underestimated. Because no samples from the day 14 peak response were available, repertoires could be characterized only after the peak T cell response.

The material was peripheral blood, obtained on day 0 of MenACWY control vaccination. This clonotype was sampled from an adult in good health.

The CDR3 region reads CASSQLDFSYEQYF. In nucleotide form, the sequence is TGTGCCAGCAGCCAACTAGACTTCTCCTACGAGCAGTACTTC. Rearrangement joined TRBV14 to TRBJ2-7, with the D gene not confidently named. V is reduced by 2 bases and J by 0 bases, leaving a spacing of 8 bases between them. Its CDR3 holds 14 amino acids, cysteine through phenylalanine. The retained sequence is limited to the CDR3, 42 bases, with the frame set at the first base. The germline V gene provides CDR1 SGHDN and CDR2 FVKESK. Reference TRBV14 and TRBJ2-7 genes cover what lies past the CDR3, so the full variable domain is EAGVTQFPSHSVIEKGQTVTLRCDPISGHDNLYWYRRVMGKEIKFLLHFVKESKQDESGMPNNRFLAERTGGTYSTLKVQPAELEDSGVYFCASSQLDFSYEQYFGPGTRLTVT.